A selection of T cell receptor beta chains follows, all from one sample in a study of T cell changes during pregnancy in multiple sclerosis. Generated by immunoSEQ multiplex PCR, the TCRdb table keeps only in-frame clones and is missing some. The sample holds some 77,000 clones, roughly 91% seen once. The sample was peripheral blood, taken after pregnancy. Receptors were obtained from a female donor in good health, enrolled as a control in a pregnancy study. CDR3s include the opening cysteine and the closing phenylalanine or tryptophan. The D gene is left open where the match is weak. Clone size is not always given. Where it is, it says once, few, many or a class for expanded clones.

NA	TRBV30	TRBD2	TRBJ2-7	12	CAWSSGGYEQYF	TGTGCCTGGAGCTCGGGGGGATACGAGCAGTACTTC
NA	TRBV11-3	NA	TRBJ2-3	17	CASSLGGSAYASDTQYF	TGTGCCAGCAGCTTAGGTGGGAGTGCTTACGCCTCAGATACGCAGTATTTT
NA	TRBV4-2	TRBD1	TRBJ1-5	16	CASSQGGQGFNQPQHF	TGTGCCAGCAGCCAAGGGGGACAGGGCTTCAATCAGCCCCAGCATTTT
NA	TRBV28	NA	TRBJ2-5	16	CASSPPLSTSQETQYF	TGTGCCAGCAGTCCGCCCTTGTCGACTAGCCAAGAGACCCAGTACTTC
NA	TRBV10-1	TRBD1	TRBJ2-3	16	CASSERAGGEEDTQYF	TGCGCCAGCAGTGAGAGGGCAGGGGGCGAAGAAGATACGCAGTATTTT
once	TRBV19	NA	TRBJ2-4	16	CASCRQTAQGKNIQYF	TGTGCCAGCTGTCGACAGACCGCCCAAGGCAAAAACATTCAGTACTTC
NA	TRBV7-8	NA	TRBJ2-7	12	CASSLSLVEQYF	TGTGCCAGCAGCTTAAGCTTGGTTGAGCAGTACTTC
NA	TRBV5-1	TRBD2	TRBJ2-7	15	CASSLAGLGTYEQYF	TGCGCCAGCAGCTTGGCGGGACTAGGGACCTACGAGCAGTACTTC
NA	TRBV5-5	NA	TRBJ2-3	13	CASSLLGTDTQYF	TGTGCCAGCAGCTTACTAGGCACAGATACGCAGTATTTT
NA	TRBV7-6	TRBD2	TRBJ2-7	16	CASSLGLARNSYEQYF	TGTGCCAGCAGCTTAGGACTAGCGAGAAACTCCTACGAGCAGTACTTC
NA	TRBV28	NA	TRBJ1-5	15	CASTPPEGENQPQHF	TGTGCCAGCACTCCCCCCGAGGGGGAAAATCAGCCCCAGCATTTT
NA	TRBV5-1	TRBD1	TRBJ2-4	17	CASSADREFSAKNIQYF	TGCGCCAGCAGCGCGGACAGGGAGTTTAGTGCCAAAAACATTCAGTACTTC
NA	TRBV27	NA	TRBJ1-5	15	CASSTSTGSHQPQHF	TGTGCCAGCAGTACGTCAACAGGGTCCCATCAGCCCCAGCATTTT
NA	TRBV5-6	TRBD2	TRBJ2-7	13	CASSLGLAAFGYF	TGTGCCAGCAGCCTGGGACTAGCGGCCTTCGGGTACTTC
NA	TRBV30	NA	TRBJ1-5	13	CAWSAGINQPQHF	TGTGCCTGGAGCGCTGGCATCAATCAGCCCCAGCATTTT
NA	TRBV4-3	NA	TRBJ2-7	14	CASSPREGAREQYF	TGCGCCAGCAGCCCCCGGGAGGGGGCAAGGGAGCAGTACTTC
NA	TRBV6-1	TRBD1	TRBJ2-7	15	CASSRRDSLPTEQYF	TGTGCCAGCAGTCGCCGGGACAGTTTACCTACGGAGCAGTACTTC
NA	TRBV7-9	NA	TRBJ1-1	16	CASSPLLQGTNTEAFF	TGTGCCAGCAGCCCCCTACTTCAGGGGACGAACACTGAAGCTTTCTTT
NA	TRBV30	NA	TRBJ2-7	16	CAWSASSAPRLHEQYF	TGTGCCTGGAGTGCCTCGTCAGCTCCACGACTCCACGAGCAGTACTTC
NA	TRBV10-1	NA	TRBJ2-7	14	CASSDGGRTYEQYF	TGCGCCAGCAGTGACGGGGGAAGGACCTACGAGCAGTACTTC
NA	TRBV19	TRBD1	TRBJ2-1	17	CASMGTGYIGSYNEQFF	TGTGCCTCCATGGGGACAGGGTATATCGGGTCGTACAATGAGCAGTTCTTC
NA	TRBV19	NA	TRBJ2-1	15	CASSINSQGWNEQFF	TGTGCCAGTAGTATCAACTCACAGGGTTGGAATGAGCAGTTCTTC
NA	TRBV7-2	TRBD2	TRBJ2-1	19	CASSLVGGFSGSGYNEQFF	TGTGCCAGCAGCTTAGTAGGTGGTTTTAGCGGGAGTGGGTACAATGAGCAGTTCTTC
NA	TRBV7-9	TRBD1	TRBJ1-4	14	CASSPGQGVEKLFF	TGTGCCAGCAGCCCGGGACAGGGGGTTGAAAAACTGTTTTTT
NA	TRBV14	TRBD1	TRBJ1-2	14	CASSYNGQGGLDTF	TGTGCCAGCAGCTACAACGGACAGGGCGGGTTGGACACCTTC
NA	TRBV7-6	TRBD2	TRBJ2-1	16	CASSPQAGGPYNEQFF	TGTGCCAGCAGCCCTCAAGCGGGAGGCCCCTACAATGAGCAGTTCTTC
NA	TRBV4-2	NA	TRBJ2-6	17	CASSQDSASSGANVLTF	TGTGCCAGCAGCCAAGATTCGGCTAGCTCTGGGGCCAACGTCCTGACTTTC